This T cell receptor beta chain is from a study of human T cells and chemical hapten exposure (dated by TCRdb to about 2021). Concerning the study at large: For sensitization, 2% DPC in acetone was applied to a roughly 2 cm by roughly 2 cm area of upper inner arm skin. This study followed changes in the peripheral blood TCR repertoire in vivo during primary and secondary sensitization of alopecia patients to the hapten diphenylcyclopropenone (DPC). Patch testing on the upper back used Finn chambers containing 0.01% DPC, with scoring done after 6 days according to International Contact Dermatitis Research Group standards. Blood samples were taken from patients before sensitization (week 0) and then at 2, 6 and about 24 weeks after DPC sensitization. The libraries were sequenced as a pool, and the TCR yield per sample differed mostly because of small variations in library volumes within the pool. The mostly female patient cohort included alopecia areata with under or over 50% scalp involvement, alopecia totalis and alopecia universalis. For TCR sequencing, blood came from some 31 alopecia patients at anywhere from one to four time points (pre-sensitization, 2, 6 and 24 weeks). Throughout the study period of around 25 weeks, patients also received therapeutic DPC doses to the scalp every week. Summary of the overall study and its limitations: Expanded TCRs formed significantly more large CDR3 similarity clusters than pre-sensitization or healthy control sets, consistent with antigen-driven responses. Patch test score was positively correlated with the number of PT1 expanded TCRs, with significance at thresholds 8, 16 and 32 but not at 4. All patients had alopecia, a presumed autoimmune disease, so their immune response might differ from that of healthy individuals. DPC sensitization did not change the number of TCRs with a frequency above 1 in 1000, and there was no evidence of changes in global repertoire structure. After repeated subsampling, changes were observed in the strength of the expansion versus patch-test correlation and in the threshold at which the correlation became significant.

The time point tag for this specimen amounts to: patch test 1, 2 weeks after DPC sensitization. The sample's treatment or condition label is to be understood as: therapeutic diphenylcyclopropenone sensitization with weekly scalp DPC. Blood at each patch-test visit was drawn before the patch test was applied. Patients were considered eligible if aged 18 to 70, diagnosed with alopecia and deemed suitable for DPC therapy, and patients were excluded if pregnant. Total RNA was extracted from unfractionated whole blood collected in Tempus Blood RNA tubes. Points on this clonotype: Its antigen is unknown. Base qualities are missing; no much larger clone stands one base away.

Preparation of the library involved RACE. The listed sequencing device is NextSeq 500. During library preparation, unique molecular identifiers were attached to individual cDNA molecules so that TCRs could be counted quantitatively and reproducibly. For every blood RNA sample, sequencing covered both the TCR alpha and TCR beta chains. The original pipeline was this. Samples had a median of roughly 87,000 TCRs, with a range from about 20,000 to 690,600. The Decombinator software suite was used to annotate V, J and CDR3 in the TCR reads. For PS versus PT1 abundance plots, all samples were subsampled to the same number of TCRs (28,000). Expanded TCRs were defined as absent before sensitization and observed at least eight times at the 2-week time point. TCRdb reprocessed the public reads (quality trimming at Q25 with fastp, clone calling with MiXCR) and kept in-frame beta chains. Every CDR3 protein is listed once, alongside the most common genes and DNA of its rows. The V and J calls follow TCRdb's processing rather than the paper's. Present in this sample are 100,000 or so distinct CDR3 sequences, 11% of which were seen just once. Under 4.5% of the sample is held by the ten biggest clonotypes.

V loses 4 bases of germline sequence and J loses 7 bases, and the interval between the two ends is 15 bases. The germline V gene (reference sequence) supplies CDR1 SGHNT and CDR2 YYREEE. The CDR3, from cysteine to phenylalanine, totals 14 residues. Only CDR3 DNA is held: 42 bases, read in frame from base 1. Source: whole blood, taken in connection with sensitization to the hapten diphenylcyclopropenone (DPC). The source of this sequence is a woman aged 35 to 49 with alopecia areata. Some clones in this sample may be carry-over from other donors' samples. The sequence is built from TRBV5-4 and TRBJ1-5; TRBD1 might be the D gene, on 5 matching bases. The DNA sequence is TGTGCCAGCAGCCTACAAGGCCGGGACCAGCCCCAGCATTTT. Its product reads: CASSLQGRDQPQHF.